The present entry profiles one T cell receptor beta chain with its context. Clones were read by immunoSEQ multiplex PCR, and TCRdb kept only the in-frame ones, dropping some. The table includes 200,000 to 250,000 clones, about 88% detected once. Germline values: CDR1 SGHTA, CDR2 FQGTGA. The CDR3 sequence is 13 residues long. Trimming cost V 5 bases and J 9 bases, with 14 bases left between them. This specimen belongs to a study of blood T cell repertoires in COVID-19. Overall study context: The cDNA or gDNA used as material had been derived from T cells, B-cell-depleted T cells, or PBMCs.

This clonotype originated in a woman in her forties or fifties who had recovered from COVID-19. Sequencing was performed on PBMCs or T cells enriched from blood (not recorded which). This chain links TRBV7-3 with TRBJ2-1; maybe TRBD1 (6 bases). The CDR3 nucleotides read TGTGCCAGCAGCGGGCTTAGGGGGAGTGAGCAGTTCTTC. It is translated as CASSGLRGSEQFF.